These 28 T cell receptor beta chains were all obtained from the same sample, sequenced in a study of identical twins. TCRdb analysed the 5' RACE reads with MiXCR anew, one entry per CDR3 protein. The profile shows approximately 470,000 distinct CDR3 sequences, 12% to 15% of them singletons. These data were likewise used in another study, on yellow fever vaccine responses in identical twins.

Sequencing used CD4+ T cells sorted from blood. The receptor source for this set is a woman between 18 and 29 years old in good health.

This clonotype was counted only a few times. This sequence joins TRBV5-4 and TRBJ2-2; possibly TRBD2 for D (5 bases). Trimming removed 0 bases at V and 6 bases at J, with 9 bases between. There are 14 residues in the CDR3. CDR1 and CDR2 (germline): SGHNT, YYREEE (reference sequence). CDR3 coding DNA: TGTGCCAGCAGCTTGGCACTAGTTCCCGGGGAGCTGTTTTTT. It encodes CASSLALVPGELFF.

The chain joins TRBV7-2 to TRBJ2-7, with 9 nucleotides matching TRBD2. Germline CDR1 reads SGHTA; CDR2 reads FQGNSA. This CDR3 has 16 residues. With V trimmed by 4 bases and J by 5 bases, 12 bases remained unmatched. In nucleotides, the CDR3 is TGTGCCAGCAGCTCGTCCGGGACTAGCTCTTTCAACGAGCAGTACTTC. It yields the protein CASSSSGTSSFNEQYF.

At least ten counts were recorded for this clonotype. The chain is built from TRBV20-1 and TRBJ2-7, with D perhaps matching TRBD1 (5 bases). CDR3 size: 12 residues. Deletions cut 3 bases from V and 5 bases from J, with 11 bases between. CDR1 is DFQATT and CDR2 is SNEGSKA in the germline V gene (reference sequence). The chain's CDR3 is CSASFRADEQYF. DNA of the CDR3: TGCAGTGCTAGTTTCAGGGCCGACGAGCAGTACTTC.

This rearrangement joins TRBV29-1 to TRBJ2-2; TRBD2 agrees at 15 bases. The CDR3 is made up of 16 amino acids. The junction had 6 bases not matched to a gene; V was cut back by 6 bases and J by 4 bases. The germline gives CDR1 SQVTM, CDR2 ANQGSEA. CDR3 nucleotides: TGCAGCGTGGACGGACTAGCGGGAGGGAGCACCGGGGAGCTGTTTTTT. Translated: CSVDGLAGGSTGELFF.

This clonotype was found a few times. The chain couples TRBV28 to TRBJ2-7; D is unclear. The CDR3 loop spans 14 amino acids. Germline values: CDR1 MDHEN, CDR2 SYDVKM. The V and J ends lost 6 bases and 4 bases respectively, with 16 bases between them. The CDR3 protein is CASRAIQKLYEQYF. The CDR3 DNA is TGTGCCAGCAGGGCTATACAGAAACTATACGAGCAGTACTTC. The variable domain in full, with the rest retrieved from reference TRBV28 and TRBJ2-7, is DVKVTQSSRYLVKRTGEKVFLECVQDMDHENMFWYRQDPGLGLRLIYFSYDVKMKEKGDIPEGYSVSREKKERFSLILESASTNQTSMYLCASRAIQKLYEQYFGPGTRLTVT.

This chain uses TRBV7-9 with TRBJ1-1; D is perhaps TRBD1 (5 bases). The germline V gene encodes CDR1 SEHNR and CDR2 FQNEAQ (reference sequence). Trimming stripped 5 bases from V and 4 bases from J, with 14 bases between. This CDR3 comprises 14 residues. The CDR3 coding sequence is TGTGCCAGCAGCCCGTCGGGGGGGAGCACTGAAGCTTTCTTT. This sequence encodes CASSPSGGSTEAFF.

V gene TRBV27 combines with J gene TRBJ1-1; D gene uncertain. This CDR3 region has 13 residues. The germline V gene encodes CDR1 MNHEY and CDR2 SMNVEV (reference sequence). Trimming took 3 bases from V and 7 from J, leaving 12 bases between them. The DNA of the CDR3 is TGTGCCAGCAGTTTGGTGGAGGGAGATGAAGCTTTCTTT. As protein: CASSLVEGDEAFF.

This clonotype was seen many times. The chain combines TRBV3-1 with TRBJ2-7; TRBD1 matches at 11 bases. The germline V gene has CDR1 LGHDT and CDR2 YNNKEL (reference sequence). With 4 bases clipped from V and 0 bases from J, the junction kept 8 bases outside the gene matches. CDR3 size: 17 residues. The CDR3 here is CASSPMGQGVSSYEQYF. The DNA for the CDR3 is TGTGCCAGCAGCCCAATGGGACAGGGGGTATCCTCCTACGAGCAGTACTTC.

The chain links TRBV7-9 to TRBJ1-1, with TRBD1 identical over 7 bases. The ends lost 2 bases at V and 7 bases at J; junction bases unmatched: 7. Per the germline V gene, CDR1 is SEHNR and CDR2 is FQNEAQ (reference sequence). The CDR3 covers 14 residues. The CDR3 region is CASSLRQGKGEAFF. In nucleotides, the CDR3 is TGTGCCAGCAGCTTAAGACAGGGTAAGGGTGAAGCTTTCTTT.

This clonotype was seen only a few times. The CDR3 protein is CASSLGQVAFGKQYF. The CDR3 nucleotides are TGTGCCAGCAGTTTGGGCCAGGTCGCTTTTGGAAAGCAGTACTTC. This sequence joins TRBV28 and TRBJ2-7, with D uncertain. This CDR3 has 15 amino acids. V was trimmed by 3 bases and J by 8 bases, leaving 20 bases between them. Germline V gene sequence: CDR1 MDHEN, CDR2 SYDVKM. Full variable domain (rest looked up from reference TRBV28 and TRBJ2-7): DVKVTQSSRYLVKRTGEKVFLECVQDMDHENMFWYRQDPGLGLRLIYFSYDVKMKEKGDIPEGYSVSREKKERFSLILESASTNQTSMYLCASSLGQVAFGKQYFGPGTRLTVT.

The chain is built from TRBV3-1 and TRBJ2-3; tentatively, D is TRBD2 (6 bases). Deletions cut 7 bases from V and 5 bases from J, with 25 bases between. The germline V gene encodes CDR1 LGHDT and CDR2 YNNKEL (reference sequence). The CDR3 length is 17 residues. The CDR3 here is CASTRTGRDLAKDTQYF. The CDR3 nucleotides read TGTGCCAGCACCCGTACGGGAAGGGACTTAGCCAAAGATACGCAGTATTTT.

J is TRBJ2-7 and V is TRBV6-2 or TRBV6-3; 7 nucleotides agree with TRBD2. The CDR3 totals 16 residues. V shed 4 bases, J shed 3 bases, and the junction held 12 bases outside the gene matches. Germline CDR1 MNHEY, CDR2 SVGEGT. The chain's CDR3 is CASSWEGRGSLYEQYF. CDR3 bases: TGTGCCAGCAGTTGGGAGGGACGGGGGAGCCTCTACGAGCAGTACTTC.

This clonotype occurred a few times. This rearrangement joins TRBV5-6 to TRBJ2-7; 7 bases match TRBD1. Looked up from germline, CDR1 is SGHDT and CDR2 is YYEEEE. The ends lost 1 base at V and 2 bases at J; junction bases unmatched: 9. This CDR3 is built from 16 residues. This CDR3 reads CASSLYLGQFTYEQYF. In nucleotides, the CDR3 is TGTGCCAGCAGCTTGTATTTGGGACAGTTCACCTACGAGCAGTACTTC. Full variable domain (missing parts from reference TRBV5-6 and TRBJ2-7): DAGVTQSPTHLIKTRGQQVTLRCSPKSGHDTVSWYQQALGQGPQFIFQYYEEEERQRGNFPDRFSGHQFPNYSSELNVNALLLGDSALYLCASSLYLGQFTYEQYFGPGTRLTVT.

This clonotype has a handful of counts. The chain links TRBV5-1 to TRBJ2-3; 12 nucleotides match TRBD2. The V gene end was trimmed by 4 bases and the J gene end by 3 bases; junction bases not matched to a gene: 3. There are 15 residues in the CDR3. CDR1 SGHRS and CDR2 YFSETQ come from the germline V gene. CDR3: CASSNLAGGTDTQYF. CDR3 coding DNA: TGCGCCAGCAGCAATCTAGCGGGAGGGACAGATACGCAGTATTTT.

This clonotype was counted ten times or more. DNA of the CDR3: TGTGCCAGCAGTTGGGGGATAGACTCCTACGAGCAGTACTTC. Its protein is CASSWGIDSYEQYF. The chain links TRBV12-3 or TRBV12-4 to TRBJ2-7; D tentatively fits TRBD1 or TRBD2 (5 bases each). The CDR3 consists of 14 residues. The V end lost 4 bases, the J end lost 0 bases, and 10 bases lay between the germline ends.

This chain links TRBV7-2 with TRBJ2-1; 7 bases agree with TRBD1. V lost 3 bases and J lost 4; bases outside the gene matches: 9. Germline V CDR1 and CDR2: SGHTA, FQGNSA. This CDR3 region has 16 residues. The DNA of the CDR3 is TGTGCCAGCAGCTTCTCGTCCGGGACAGCTTACAATGAGCAGTTCTTC. Its protein is CASSFSSGTAYNEQFF.

This clonotype occurred a few times. A junction end diverges from the germline sequence, so it may reflect a read error. The chain uses TRBV7-7 and TRBJ2-3; D unresolved. CDR3 length: 15 amino acids. The germline V gene encodes CDR1 SSHAT and CDR2 FNYEAQ (reference sequence). CDR3 loop: CASSLEEGFTDTQYF. The DNA for the CDR3 is TGTGCTAGCAGCTTAGAGGAAGGGTTCACAGATACGCAGTATTTT.

This clonotype turned up a few times. The chain carries TRBV7-9 and TRBJ2-7; 7 bases match TRBD1. The CDR3 totals 15 residues. V shed 6 bases, J shed 0 bases, and the junction held 8 bases outside the gene matches. Per the germline V gene, CDR1 is SEHNR and CDR2 is FQNEAQ (reference sequence). The CDR3 here is CASSPGTVSSYEQYF. The CDR3 DNA is TGTGCCAGCAGTCCCGGGACAGTAAGCTCCTACGAGCAGTACTTC.

This clonotype was recorded at least ten times. The genes are TRBV12-3 or TRBV12-4 and TRBJ2-7, with 7 bases that match TRBD2. V lost 5 bases, J lost 2 bases, and 6 bases stayed unmatched. The length of the CDR3 is 14 residues. As DNA, the CDR3 is TGTGCCAGCAGTGCCGGGACTACCCCCTACGAGCAGTACTTC. This gives the protein CASSAGTTPYEQYF.

This clonotype was seen a few times. The chain carries TRBV7-6 and TRBJ2-7; D remains ambiguous. CDR1 and CDR2 (germline): SGHVS, FNYEAQ. With 1 base removed from V and 3 bases from J, the gap between germline ends came to 7 bases. The CDR3 covers 13 residues. The chain's CDR3 is CASSLDVHYEQYF. In DNA form, the CDR3 reads TGTGCCAGCAGCTTAGATGTCCACTACGAGCAGTACTTC.

This clonotype was seen ten or more times. J is TRBJ2-3 and V is TRBV4-2, with 7 nucleotides matching TRBD1. The germline V gene encodes CDR1 LGHNA and CDR2 YNFKEQ. This CDR3 contains 20 residues. J was trimmed by 3 bases and V by 3 bases; bases with no gene match: 21. The DNA of the CDR3 is TGTGCCAGCAGCCAGCTCCCGGGACAGAGGACCTGGGGGCTAACAGATACGCAGTATTTT. Protein product: CASSQLPGQRTWGLTDTQYF.

The gene calls are TRBV3-1 and TRBJ2-1, with 10 positions matching TRBD2. The junction had 4 bases not matched to a gene; V was cut back by 4 bases and J by 7 bases. This CDR3 has 14 amino acids. Germline V CDR1 and CDR2: LGHDT, YNNKEL (reference sequence). The CDR3 coding sequence is TGTGCCAGCAGCCCAGGACTAGCGGAAAATGAGCAGTTCTTC. It yields the protein CASSPGLAENEQFF.

The table lists this clonotype with a few counts. The rearrangement uses TRBV10-3 and TRBJ2-2; 7 nucleotides align to TRBD2. The CDR3 has 14 residues. Trimming cost V 6 bases and J 0 bases; bases outside gene matches: 1. Germline V gene sequence: CDR1 ENHRY, CDR2 SYGVKD. In nucleotides, the CDR3 is TGTGCCATCAGCGGGAGGTCGAACACCGGGGAGCTGTTTTTT. This gives the protein CAISGRSNTGELFF.

The rearrangement links TRBV24-1 to TRBJ2-7; D call uncertain. This CDR3 has 14 residues. CDR1 is KGHDR and CDR2 is SFDVKD in the germline V gene. Trimming left V 3 bases short and J 2 bases short, with 10 bases between. The CDR3 protein is CATSDPDTPYEQYF. CDR3 coding DNA: TGTGCCACCAGTGATCCAGATACCCCCTACGAGCAGTACTTC.

The V gene is TRBV25-1, the J gene TRBJ1-1; TRBD1 agrees at 7 bases. Germline V CDR1 and CDR2: MGHDK, SYGVNS. V was clipped by 2 bases and J by 5 bases; unmatched bases: 5. The CDR3 loop spans 14 amino acids. The CDR3 coding sequence is TGTGCCAGCAGTGAACCCCGACAGGGAACTGAAGCTTTCTTT. Protein sequence: CASSEPRQGTEAFF.

This clonotype was observed a few times. The chain combines TRBV5-6 with TRBJ2-2; D unclear. This CDR3 is built from 14 residues. V lost 4 bases, J lost 5 bases, and 12 bases lay in between. Germline V lookup: CDR1 SGHDT, CDR2 YYEEEE. CDR3 residues: CASSPPGVTGELFF. Written as DNA, the CDR3 is TGTGCCAGCAGCCCCCCTGGGGTAACCGGGGAGCTGTTTTTT. The entire variable domain, with the rest obtained from reference TRBV5-6 and TRBJ2-2, is as follows: DAGVTQSPTHLIKTRGQQVTLRCSPKSGHDTVSWYQQALGQGPQFIFQYYEEEERQRGNFPDRFSGHQFPNYSSELNVNALLLGDSALYLCASSPPGVTGELFFGEGSRLTVL.

This chain links TRBV5-1 with TRBJ2-3; D possibly corresponds to TRBD2 (5 bases). Germline V gene sequence: CDR1 SGHRS, CDR2 YFSETQ. With 4 bases removed from V and 0 bases from J, the gap between germline ends came to 18 bases. This CDR3 is 17 amino acids long. The CDR3 region is CASSPVSRTGSTDTQYF. The CDR3 nucleotides read TGCGCCAGCAGCCCCGTCAGCAGGACGGGGAGCACAGATACGCAGTATTTT.

Regarding this clonotype: Germline is not matched at one junction end, which may reflect a read error. CDR3 sequence reads: CCALLAGGPNTGELFF. The CDR3 nucleotides read TGCTGTGCCCTCCTAGCGGGAGGCCCGAACACCGGGGAGCTGTTTTTT. This chain connects TRBV20-1 to TRBJ2-2, with 11 bases fitting TRBD2. Germline CDR1 reads DFQATT; CDR2 reads SNEGSKA (reference sequence). The CDR3 is 16 amino acids.